Listed below are T cell receptor beta chains from one sample, sequenced in a study of early T cells in non-severe SARS-CoV-2 infection. TCRdb passed the 5' RACE reads through MiXCR, listing each CDR3 protein once. The sample includes 87,000 or so distinct CDR3 sequences, less than 15% of them seen just once. The sample was whole blood. The receptors were sampled from an adult who was a healthcare worker with PCR-confirmed SARS-CoV-2 infection or an uninfected control (not recorded which). Each CDR3 is given with its conserved first and last residue.

V gene	J gene	CDR3 protein
TRBV12-3/TRBV12-4	TRBJ1-4	CASSRRQEGSEKLFF
TRBV7-2	TRBJ2-4	CASTFGGARAKNIQYF
TRBV10-2	TRBJ2-3	CASSRTGEADTQYF
TRBV7-9	TRBJ2-1	CASSRANNEQFF
TRBV5-1	TRBJ1-1	CASRNEGAGNTEAFF
TRBV7-9	TRBJ2-1	CASSPRTSNEQFF
TRBV5-1	TRBJ2-5	CASSLELAGALQETQYF
TRBV6-2/TRBV6-3	TRBJ1-2	CASSYRGGEFGYTF
TRBV3-1	TRBJ1-1	CASSQASGTEAFF
TRBV21-1	TRBJ2-3	CASNSTSGTAITDTQYF
TRBV11-2	TRBJ1-6	CASSLAQPNSPLHF
TRBV2	TRBJ1-1	CASSEQVNTEAFF
TRBV28	TRBJ2-3	CASSLIAGVVDTQYF
TRBV12-3/TRBV12-4	TRBJ2-3	CASSYSGDLSTDTQYF
TRBV4-3	TRBJ2-1	CASSHRLERDLYNEQFF
TRBV4-2	TRBJ2-7	CASSRSTGGSYEQYF
TRBV27	TRBJ1-6	CASTRWGSVPSPLHF
TRBV6-1	TRBJ2-7	CASSESSTRASYEQYF
TRBV14	TRBJ2-7	CASSQVGGYEQYF